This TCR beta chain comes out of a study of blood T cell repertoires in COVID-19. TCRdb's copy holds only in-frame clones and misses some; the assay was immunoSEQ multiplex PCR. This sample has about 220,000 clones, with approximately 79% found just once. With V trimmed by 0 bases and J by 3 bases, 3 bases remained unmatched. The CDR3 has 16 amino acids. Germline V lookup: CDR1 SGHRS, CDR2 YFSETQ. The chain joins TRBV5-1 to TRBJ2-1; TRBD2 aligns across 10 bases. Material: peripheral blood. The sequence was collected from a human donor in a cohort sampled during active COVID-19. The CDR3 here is CASSLASGSVYNEQFF. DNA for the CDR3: TGCGCCAGCAGCTTGGCTAGCGGGAGTGTCTACAATGAGCAGTTCTTC.